These T cell receptor beta chains were read from a single sample in a study of blood T cells in healthy people across ages. TCRdb analysed the 5' RACE reads with MiXCR anew, one entry per CDR3 protein. The sample yields some 1.5 million distinct CDR3 sequences, 28% seen once. The sequenced sample consisted of blood. The receptors originated from a woman in her 30s in good health. CDR3s include the opening cysteine and the closing phenylalanine or tryptophan. The order of the fields is CDR3 protein, J gene, V gene.

CSASGTGAKNNEQFF | TRBJ2-1 | TRBV20-1
CAISQGGEQYF | TRBJ2-7 | TRBV10-3
CASSVALAGVNEQYF | TRBJ2-7 | TRBV9
CASSLSFDRLGEQYF | TRBJ2-7 | TRBV7-9
CASSDGRGIFVYNEQFF | TRBJ2-1 | TRBV2
CSAGDQTGNTEAFF | TRBJ1-1 | TRBV20-1
CASSAIPTPTLPPEQYF | TRBJ2-5 | TRBV10-2
CSAMTVDSGYEQYF | TRBJ2-7 | TRBV20-1
CASSPSGSRNEQYF | TRBJ2-5 | TRBV7-6
CSVVEGFYGYTF | TRBJ1-2 | TRBV29-1
CASRPTRGNYGYTF | TRBJ1-2 | TRBV27
CASSQVVIPGGGARTDTQYF | TRBJ2-3 | TRBV3-1
CASSQDRGGTGGKETQYF | TRBJ2-5 | TRBV3-1
CSVEGLPSSYNEQFF | TRBJ2-1 | TRBV29-1
CASRPGGLYGYTF | TRBJ1-2 | TRBV7-2
CASSAFQGSPLHF | TRBJ1-6 | TRBV11-3
CASSLRLAGGLADTQYF | TRBJ2-3 | TRBV7-2
CASSFGLNYGYTF | TRBJ1-2 | TRBV5-6
CASTALTTTVKTQYF | TRBJ2-5 | TRBV5-1
CASRPGTPGGETQYF | TRBJ2-5 | TRBV5-1
CASSYRDDDPDTEAFF | TRBJ1-1 | TRBV7-9
CASSIPRKAGNQPQHF | TRBJ1-5 | TRBV6-2/TRBV6-3
CSVARANLEKLFF | TRBJ1-4 | TRBV29-1
CASNPGQRYEQYF | TRBJ2-7 | TRBV2
CAISEAENSPLHF | TRBJ1-6 | TRBV10-3
CASSPSTGTTDTQYF | TRBJ2-3 | TRBV18
CASSLELATASYEQYF | TRBJ2-7 | TRBV5-5
CASSSNDGLAGTTDTQYF | TRBJ2-3 | TRBV11-2
CASSLAGGYSYEQYF | TRBJ2-7 | TRBV7-2
CSASTSDRVRDTQYF | TRBJ2-3 | TRBV20-1
CASRRSSGGEKLFF | TRBJ1-4 | TRBV7-9
CASSYSGTSEYEQYF | TRBJ2-7 | TRBV6-2/TRBV6-3
CASSSSLVGGTGYTF | TRBJ1-2 | TRBV27
CASSLLGQEDEQFF | TRBJ2-1 | TRBV18
CASSLLGLGTQLFF | TRBJ1-4 | TRBV5-1
CASTSYSPGFTGELFF | TRBJ2-2 | TRBV6-5
CASSLGRREKADTQYF | TRBJ2-3 | TRBV5-1
CASSLDRRYTEAFF | TRBJ1-1 | TRBV7-2
CASSKGLANTNEQFF | TRBJ2-1 | TRBV6-2/TRBV6-3
CASSTSGRDSYNEQFF | TRBJ2-1 | TRBV5-5
CASSLWAGEAFF | TRBJ1-1 | TRBV28
CASSVTGLGNTIYF | TRBJ1-3 | TRBV6-5
CASSFGTGPQETQYF | . | TRBV7-2
CASSLLASGTATYEQYF | TRBJ2-7 | TRBV5-1
CASSQDDHSRGKLFF | TRBJ1-4 | TRBV14
CASTDGRTGGTEAFF | TRBJ1-1 | TRBV5-1
CASSLEGARVASPLHF | TRBJ1-6 | TRBV5-1
CASSQEQGAEWNGYTF | TRBJ1-2 | TRBV4-3
CASRNGGNYGYTF | TRBJ1-2 | TRBV28
CASSGNHRDSEAFF | TRBJ1-1 | TRBV7-8
CSADRAGEAQETQYF | TRBJ2-5 | TRBV29-1
CASATGNENIQYF | TRBJ2-4 | TRBV6-6
CASRRTSATDTQYF | TRBJ2-3 | TRBV7-8
CSVEEGQGLTNYGYTF | TRBJ1-2 | TRBV29-1
CASIDDTGEPFF | TRBJ2-2 | TRBV3-1
CASSSRSNQWGYTF | TRBJ1-2 | TRBV7-3
CASSHRQGCYEQYF | . | TRBV5-1